This entry is about one TCR beta chain. Its antigen is still unknown. Libraries were prepared by immunoSEQ multiplex PCR; TCRdb keeps only in-frame clonotypes and omits some of them. The sample comprises about 52,000 clones, more than 85% of which are singletons, and about 16% rests with the top ten. The data were obtained in a study of T cells in localized non-small cell lung cancer. Notes on the study in general: Higher blood T cell density tracked longer overall survival. Uninvolved adjacent lung showed the highest T cell clonality, exceeding tumor. Without multi-region sequencing, intratumor heterogeneity could not be excluded. A median of around 57 clones ranked among the top 100 in tumor appeared in adjacent lung.

This specimen was PBMCs, taken before any cancer treatment. This receptor was identified in a female donor with stage II lung adenocarcinoma.

This CDR3 is CASSLGQLNTEAFF. Written as DNA, the CDR3 is TGTGCCAGCAGCTTAGGACAGCTGAACACTGAAGCTTTCTTT. This sequence joins TRBV7-9 and TRBJ1-1; D is possibly TRBD1 (5 bases). CDR1 and CDR2 (germline): SEHNR, FQNEAQ (reference sequence). CDR3 length equals 14 residues. The V end lost 1 base, the J end lost 0 bases, and 6 bases lay between the germline ends.